These T cell receptor beta chains were read from a single sample in a study of shared clonotypes between healthy human individuals. Libraries were prepared by immunoSEQ multiplex PCR; TCRdb keeps only in-frame clonotypes and omits some of them. The sample holds about 110,000 clones; over 65% are singletons and the top ten take approximately 25%. Sequenced input: memory CD8+ T cells sorted from blood. The source is a woman aged 25-40 years in good health. CDR3s include the opening cysteine and the closing phenylalanine or tryptophan. The order of the fields is clone size, J gene, D gene, V gene, CDR3 DNA, CDR3 protein. The D gene is left open where the match is weak. Only some rows state a clone size, as once, few, many or a class for expanded clones.

>few|TRBJ2-1|NA|TRBV25-1
TGTGCCAGCAGTGAAGCGGGTGAGCAGTTCTTC
CASSEAGEQFF
>NA|TRBJ2-1|NA|TRBV28
TGTGCCAGCAGTTTTTCTGGCGGGACGAGGTACAATGAGCAGTTCTTC
CASSFSGGTRYNEQFF
>NA|TRBJ2-1|NA|TRBV14
TGTGCCAGCAGCCAAGGAAAACCCCCTAACAAAAAGAATGAGCAGTTCTTC
CASSQGKPPNKKNEQFF
>NA|TRBJ1-2|NA|TRBV18
TGTGCCAGCTCACCACAGGGGACGGCTAACTATGGCTACACCTTC
CASSPQGTANYGYTF
>NA|TRBJ2-7|TRBD1|TRBV2
TGTGCCAGCAGCGGAAAGACAGGGGAGGACTACGAGCAGTACTTC
CASSGKTGEDYEQYF
>NA|TRBJ1-5|NA|TRBV15
TGTGCCACCAGCAGAGATGGAGGGAGAACAGGAATAGGTGTCTATAGCAATCAGCCCCAGCATTTT
CATSRDGGRTGIGVYSNQPQHF
>NA|TRBJ2-7|NA|TRBV6-6
TGTGCCAGCAGTTGGTTACACCTTGCCCACGAGCAGTACTTC
CASSWLHLAHEQYF
>NA|TRBJ2-7|NA|TRBV7-9
TGTGCCAGCAGCCCACCCGGAGGCCTGGGGCAGTACTTC
CASSPPGGLGQYF
>NA|TRBJ2-7|TRBD2|TRBV4-1
TGCGCCAGCAGCATCGTTAGCGGGAGGACCTACGAGCAGTACTTC
CASSIVSGRTYEQYF
>NA|TRBJ2-3|NA|TRBV5-8
TGTGCCAGCAGCTCCTTCTTAGCGGTCAGCACAGATACGCAGTATTTT
CASSSFLAVSTDTQYF
>NA|TRBJ2-7|NA|TRBV7-8
TGTGCCAGCAGCTTACTAGGGGTCGGTTACGAGCAGTACTTC
CASSLLGVGYEQYF
>NA|TRBJ1-4|NA|TRBV6-1
TGTGCCAGCAGTGAAGCGCTTCCGGACCGCGGGTGGGCAGCTAATGAAAAACTGTTTTTT
CASSEALPDRGWAANEKLFF
>NA|TRBJ2-1|TRBD2|TRBV25-1
TGTGCCAGCAGTGTTAGCGGGAGCCCTTACGACAATGAGCAGTTCTTC
CASSVSGSPYDNEQFF
>NA|TRBJ1-1|TRBD1|TRBV28
TGTGCCAGCAGTCCCCAGGGACAGGGCATCACTGAAGCTTTCTTT
CASSPQGQGITEAFF
>once|TRBJ2-7|NA|TRBV10-1
TGCGCCAGCAGTGATCCGGGACTGCCTTACGAGCAGTACTTC
CASSDPGLPYEQYF
>few|TRBJ2-7|NA|TRBV14
TGTGCCAGCAGCCAAGATGCGGACGGTGGCGAGCAGTACTTC
CASSQDADGGEQYF
>NA|TRBJ1-2|TRBD1|TRBV6-1
TGTGCCAGCAGTGATCAGGGACAGGGACCATTTAACTATGGCTACACCTTC
CASSDQGQGPFNYGYTF
>NA|TRBJ2-5|NA|TRBV7-3
TGTGCCAGCAGCTTAACCGAAAGGGGAGAGACCCAGTACTTC
CASSLTERGETQYF
>NA|TRBJ2-7|NA|TRBV6-6
TGTGCCAGCAGTTACCTGTCAGTGAGCTCCTACGAGCAGTACTTC
CASSYLSVSSYEQYF
>NA|TRBJ2-7|NA|TRBV5-1
TGCGCCAGCAGCCCCGACAGTTCCTACGAGCAGTACTTC
CASSPDSSYEQYF
>NA|TRBJ1-5|NA|TRBV10-3
TGTGCCATCAGTGAGTCGATTATGGGTCAGCCCCAGCATTTT
CAISESIMGQPQHF
>NA|TRBJ2-3|TRBD2|TRBV15
TGTGCCACCAGTCCGGGAGGACCCACAGATACGCAGTATTTT
CATSPGGPTDTQYF
>few|TRBJ2-7|TRBD2|TRBV28
TGTGCCAGCAGTTCCCTTTACGGCGGGAGGGACAGAGACGAGCAGTACTTC
CASSSLYGGRDRDEQYF
>NA|TRBJ2-1|NA|TRBV27
TGTGCCAGCAGTTTTATGCCAGCTGAAAACAATGAGCAGTTCTTC
CASSFMPAENNEQFF
>NA|TRBJ2-1|TRBD2|TRBV5-4
TGTGCCAGCAGCTTGGCGAGCGGGAGGGATGAGCAGTTCTTC
CASSLASGRDEQFF
>NA|TRBJ2-1|TRBD2|TRBV7-9
TGTGCCAGCAGCTTAGGAGATGGGACTAGCGGGAGAATCAATGAGCAGTTCTTC
CASSLGDGTSGRINEQFF
>NA|TRBJ2-7|NA|TRBV5-4
TGTGCCAGCAGCGACGGGATGGGGGCAGGCTACGAGCAGTACTTC
CASSDGMGAGYEQYF
>NA|TRBJ2-7|TRBD1|TRBV28
TGTGCCAGCAGGCCCCGGGGACAGCCGGATTTCCTAGCCTACGAGCAGTACTTC
CASRPRGQPDFLAYEQYF
>NA|TRBJ2-7|NA|TRBV2
TGTGCCAGCATCGTAACGGCGGGGTACAACGGCGAGCAGTACTTC
CASIVTAGYNGEQYF
>NA|TRBJ2-7|TRBD1|TRBV5-4
TGTGCCAGCAGCCGGGACAGGGTTTTGACCGAGCAGTACTTC
CASSRDRVLTEQYF